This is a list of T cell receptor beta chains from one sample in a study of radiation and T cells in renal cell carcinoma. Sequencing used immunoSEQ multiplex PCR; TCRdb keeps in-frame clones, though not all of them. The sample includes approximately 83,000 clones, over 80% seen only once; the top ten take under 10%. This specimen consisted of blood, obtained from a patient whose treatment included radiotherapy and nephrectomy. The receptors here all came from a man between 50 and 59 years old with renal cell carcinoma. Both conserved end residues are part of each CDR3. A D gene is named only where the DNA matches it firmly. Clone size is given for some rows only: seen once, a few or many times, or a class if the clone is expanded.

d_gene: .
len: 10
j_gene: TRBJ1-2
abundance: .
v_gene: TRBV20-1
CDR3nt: TGCAGTGCTATTTTTGGCGGCTACACCTTC
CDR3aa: CSAIFGGYTF

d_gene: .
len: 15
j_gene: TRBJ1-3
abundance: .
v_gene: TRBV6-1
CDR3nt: TGTGCCAGCAGTGAACACCCCCGCTCTGGAAACACCATATATTTT
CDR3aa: CASSEHPRSGNTIYF

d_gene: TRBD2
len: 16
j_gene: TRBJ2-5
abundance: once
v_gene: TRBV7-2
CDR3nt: TGTGCCAGCAGCTCGGGACTAGCGGGAGGGCGGGAGACCCAGTACTTC
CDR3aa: CASSSGLAGGRETQYF

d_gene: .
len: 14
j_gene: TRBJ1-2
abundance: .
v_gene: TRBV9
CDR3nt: TGTGCCAGCAGCGTACAGGGAGGGAGGGATGGCTACACCTTC
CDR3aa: CASSVQGGRDGYTF

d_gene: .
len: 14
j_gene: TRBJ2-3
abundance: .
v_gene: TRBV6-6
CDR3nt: TGTGCCAGCACTCCACGGGGGCGCCCAGATACGCAGTATTTT
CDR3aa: CASTPRGRPDTQYF

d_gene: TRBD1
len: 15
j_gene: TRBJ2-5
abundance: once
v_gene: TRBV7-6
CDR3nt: TGTGCCAGCAGCTTAGGGGTGACAGGGGCCGAGACCCAGTACTTC
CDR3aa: CASSLGVTGAETQYF

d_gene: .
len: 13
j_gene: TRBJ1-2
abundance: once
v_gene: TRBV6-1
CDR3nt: TGTGCCAGCAGTGTGGGTTTTGGCTATGGCTACACCTTC
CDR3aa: CASSVGFGYGYTF

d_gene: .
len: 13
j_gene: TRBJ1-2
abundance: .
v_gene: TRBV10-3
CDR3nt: TGTGCCATCAGCCGAGGGGGGCAATATGGCTACACCTTC
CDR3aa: CAISRGGQYGYTF

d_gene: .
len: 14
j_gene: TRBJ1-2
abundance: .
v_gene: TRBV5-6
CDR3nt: TGTGCCAGCAGCTTGGTACAGAGAGACTATGGCTACACCTTC
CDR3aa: CASSLVQRDYGYTF

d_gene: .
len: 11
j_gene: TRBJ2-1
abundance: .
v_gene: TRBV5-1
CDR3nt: TGCGCCAGCAGCTTGGAATATGAGCAGTTCTTC
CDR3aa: CASSLEYEQFF

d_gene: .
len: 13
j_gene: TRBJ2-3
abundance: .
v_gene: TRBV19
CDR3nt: TGTGCCAGTGGGCAGGGGAGCACAGATACGCAGTATTTT
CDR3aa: CASGQGSTDTQYF